This T cell receptor beta chain was recovered during a study of T-cell memory formation after mild COVID-19. Study findings and constraints: Certain responding clones were present in pre-infection memory, suggesting participation of cross-reactive memory.

This clonotype has a count of ten or more. Its cognate antigen is unknown. CDR3 length equals 11 residues. Trimming took 4 bases from V and 7 from J, leaving 7 bases between them. TCRdb reanalysed the 5' RACE reads using MiXCR and keeps one entry per CDR3 protein. The table records fewer than 500,000 distinct CDR3 sequences, nearly 25% of them present only once. The rearrangement links TRBV12-3 or TRBV12-4 to TRBJ1-2, with a tentative D call TRBD1 (5 bases). The receptor was isolated from an adult woman who had mild COVID-19 (a few samples of this study predate the infection). Cell type and time point are not known. Input material: PBMCs or a T cell subset sorted from them (not recorded which). For the CDR3, the DNA is TGTGCCAGCAGTTCGGGACTTGGCTACACCTTC. Translation: CASSSGLGYTF.